Each of the 12 T cell receptor beta chains below was sequenced from the same sample in a study of regulatory T cells in long-lasting Graves disease. CDR3 regions were amplified by Arm-PCR using iRepertoire HTBI primers to build TCR beta libraries. TCRdb reanalysed the multiplex PCR reads using MiXCR and keeps one entry per CDR3 protein. The sample lists a few hundred thousand distinct CDR3 sequences; 12% were seen once. Time point meaning: newly diagnosed GD, antithyroid drugs for less than 3 months. Preparation of the TCR library used RNA extracted from PBMCs. The same data also contributed to another study, on T cells in Graves' hyperthyroidism and ophthalmopathy.

The material was peripheral blood mononuclear cells (PBMCs), obtained at new diagnosis, from a patient treated with antithyroid drugs. The receptors here all came from a woman under 30 with Graves disease.

This clonotype was counted between two and nine times. V usage is TRBV9 and J usage is TRBJ2-3; 10 bases align to TRBD2. This CDR3 region has 16 residues. Losses at the gene ends were 1 base for V and 1 base for J; bases not matched to a gene: 3. The germline V gene has CDR1 SGDLS and CDR2 YYNGEE. CDR3 sequence reads: CASSVSGTSGTDTQYF. In DNA form, the CDR3 reads TGTGCCAGCAGCGTATCTGGGACTAGCGGCACAGATACGCAGTATTTT.

This clonotype was recorded a few times. The rearrangement uses TRBV6-1 and TRBJ2-3; D call uncertain. The germline gives CDR1 MNHNS, CDR2 SASEGT. V shed 8 bases and J shed 2 bases, with 8 bases lying between them. The CDR3 length is 12 residues. CDR3 nucleotides: TGTGCCAGCGGGAAGGTCACAGATACGCAGTATTTT. Translation gives CASGKVTDTQYF.

This clonotype appeared many times. The chain is built from TRBV6-5 and TRBJ1-5; D unresolved. Trimming pared 2 bases from V and 7 bases from J, leaving 12 bases between. The CDR3 sequence is 14 residues long. Germline CDR1 and CDR2: MNHEY and SVGAGI. CDR3 nucleotide sequence: TGTGCCAGCAGTTACGACGGTGGTCCCCAGCCCCAGCATTTT. This codes for CASSYDGGPQPQHF.

This sequence joins TRBV7-9 and TRBJ2-1; 9 bases align to TRBD2. CDR3 length equals 16 residues. Germline CDR1 SEHNR, CDR2 FQNEAQ (reference sequence). Trimming removed 4 bases from V and 2 bases from J; junction bases left unmatched: 6. The CDR3 DNA follows: TGTGCCAGCAGCTCCTTAGCGGGAGCGGCCTACAATGAGCAGTTCTTC. Translating it yields CASSSLAGAAYNEQFF.

This clonotype was recorded many times. J is TRBJ2-3 and V is TRBV27, with D perhaps TRBD1 or TRBD2 (5 bases each). Trimming stripped 3 bases from V and 2 bases from J, with 12 bases between. The CDR3 loop spans 15 amino acids. CDR1 MNHEY and CDR2 SMNVEV come from the germline V gene (reference sequence). The CDR3 loop is CASSLRGLITDTQYF. The CDR3 DNA is TGTGCCAGCAGTTTGAGGGGCCTGATCACAGATACGCAGTATTTT.

Ten or more counts support this clonotype. This chain's CDR3 is CASRGPGSTDTQYF. The CDR3 coding sequence is TGTGCCAGCAGGGGACCGGGAAGCACAGATACGCAGTATTTT. J is TRBJ2-3 and V is TRBV7-9; D could derive from TRBD1 or TRBD2 (5 bases each). CDR1 is SEHNR, CDR2 FQNEAQ, per germline (reference sequence). The length of the CDR3 is 14 residues. V lost 6 bases and J 0 bases, leaving 10 bases between the germline ends.

This chain links TRBV6-1 with TRBJ1-2; 9 nucleotides align to TRBD1. The germline gives CDR1 MNHNS, CDR2 SASEGT. The CDR3 consists of 15 residues. V shed 5 bases and J 2 bases; nucleotides not matched to a gene: 6. CDR3 DNA sequence: TGTGCCAGCAGTCCTCGACAGGGGGGGAACTATGGCTACACCTTC. It codes for CASSPRQGGNYGYTF.

Note on this clonotype: A much more abundant neighbour one base away suggests this may be a read error. The chain employs TRBV3-1 and TRBJ2-7, with TRBD1 matching 9 bases. This CDR3 is 16 amino acids long. The V and J ends lost 1 base and 5 bases, in that order; junction bases with no gene match: 9. CDR1 is LGHDT, CDR2 YNNKEL, per germline (reference sequence). The CDR3 sequence is CASSQAPGTGKHEQYV. DNA for the CDR3: TGTGCCAGCAGCCAAGCCCCAGGGACAGGGAAACACGAGCAGTACGTC.

This clonotype was seen at least ten times. This chain connects TRBV6-2 or TRBV6-3 to TRBJ1-5; D may be TRBD1 (6 bases). The germline V gene encodes CDR1 MNHEY and CDR2 SVGEGT. The CDR3 sequence is 15 residues long. V lost 2 bases to trimming and J lost 4 bases, with 12 bases between them. DNA of the CDR3: TGTGCCAGCAGTTACGGGGGCGGCGGAAATCAGCCCCAGCATTTT. Its translation: CASSYGGGGNQPQHF.

Worth noting for this clonotype: One base away lies a much larger clone, so this may be a sequencing read error. The chain carries TRBV7-3 and TRBJ2-1, with 7 bases aligning to TRBD2. Germline-derived CDR1 and CDR2 are SGHTA and FQGTGA. The length of the CDR3 is 17 residues. After removal of 4 bases from V and 3 bases from J, the junction contained 12 bases not matched to a gene. CDR3 sequence: CASSSRKEWEGYNEQFF. In DNA form, the CDR3 reads TGTGCCAGCAGCTCCAGGAAGGAGTGGGAGGGCTACAATGAGCAGTTCTTC. Filled out from reference TRBV7-3 and TRBJ2-1, the complete variable domain reads GAGVSQTPSNKVTEKGKYVELRCDPISGHTALYWYRQSLGQGPEFLIYFQGTGAADDSGLPNDRFFAVRPEGSVSTLKIQRTERGDSAVYLCASSSRKEWEGYNEQFFGPGTRLTVL.

This clonotype was seen a few times. The CDR3 DNA reads as TGCGCCAGCAGCCAAGGGCGCGTAGGGGACTACACTGAAGCTTTCTTT. This codes for CASSQGRVGDYTEAFF. The chain joins TRBV4-3 to TRBJ1-1; a weak D match, TRBD1 (5 bases). The CDR3 runs to 16 residues. CDR1 is LGHNA and CDR2 is YSLEER in the germline V gene. The V gene lost 1 base and the J gene lost 3 bases, with 15 bases spanning the gap.

This clonotype was picked up many times. The rearrangement joins TRBV27 to TRBJ2-7, with TRBD2 matching over 10 bases. The germline gives CDR1 MNHEY, CDR2 SMNVEV (reference sequence). V was clipped by 0 bases and J by 9 bases; unmatched bases: 14. This CDR3 region has 17 residues. The CDR3 region has the DNA TGTGCCAGCAGTTTATCGGCTCTAGCGGGAGTTATTGGCGGGCAGTACTTC. Its translation: CASSLSALAGVIGGQYF.